These T cell receptor beta chains were read from a single sample in a study of OX40 agonist ivuxolimab in advanced cancers. The table came from immunoSEQ multiplex PCR; TCRdb's copy has only in-frame clones and leaves some out. The table has 50,000 to 60,000 clones, 80% to 90% seen once. Sequencing used CD4+ or CD8+ T cells sorted from blood, obtained in a trial of the OX40 agonist ivuxolimab. The receptor set was obtained from an adult with an advanced solid tumor such as melanoma, head and neck, liver or kidney cancer. Each CDR3 is given without its conserved first and last residue.

V gene: TRBV9; CDR3 length: 15; CDR3 protein: ASSARLRATEGNTIY
V gene: TRBV9; CDR3 length: 13; CDR3 protein: ASSPSGGADYEQY
V gene: TRBV5-6; CDR3 length: 12; CDR3 protein: ASSLGAVFNEQF
V gene: TRBV30; CDR3 length: 12; CDR3 protein: AWSGVGQGREQY
V gene: TRBV9; CDR3 length: 16; CDR3 protein: ASSVRPDLAGVGDTQY
V gene: TRBV6-5; CDR3 length: 11; CDR3 protein: ASRDGEDYGYT
V gene: TRBV5-6; CDR3 length: 10; CDR3 protein: ASSLEPYEQY
V gene: TRBV4-1; CDR3 length: 13; CDR3 protein: ASSRKTGMNTEAF
V gene: TRBV29-1; CDR3 length: 11; CDR3 protein: SIAEIGRETQY
V gene: TRBV21-1; CDR3 length: 13; CDR3 protein: ASSVRDSEGGEQY
V gene: TRBV18; CDR3 length: 12; CDR3 protein: ASSPPTSTDTQY
V gene: TRBV7-8; CDR3 length: 10; CDR3 protein: ASFSGLQPQH
V gene: TRBV5-6; CDR3 length: 16; CDR3 protein: ASSRDSGRWAATGELF
V gene: TRBV19; CDR3 length: 16; CDR3 protein: ASSIAGKGFSSNQPQH
V gene: TRBV10-3; CDR3 length: 14; CDR3 protein: AISDRLAENTGELF
V gene: TRBV30; CDR3 length: 12; CDR3 protein: AWSPGAGIDTQY
V gene: TRBV15; CDR3 length: 13; CDR3 protein: ATSRNRDSVYEQY
V gene: TRBV7-9; CDR3 length: 14; CDR3 protein: ASSLSLTGVNNEQF
V gene: TRBV27; CDR3 length: 9; CDR3 protein: ASRRNTEAF
V gene: TRBV7-6; CDR3 length: 14; CDR3 protein: ASSLAMSGGSYEQY
V gene: TRBV5-1; CDR3 length: 10; CDR3 protein: ASSPETGEAF
V gene: TRBV11-2; CDR3 length: 12; CDR3 protein: ASSLEGGGTEAF
V gene: TRBV19; CDR3 length: 11; CDR3 protein: ASSIGTAYEQY
V gene: TRBV7-2; CDR3 length: 15; CDR3 protein: ASSPRSSSGVYNEQF
V gene: TRBV6-1; CDR3 length: 13; CDR3 protein: ASSSDRGDTGELF
V gene: TRBV4-3; CDR3 length: 16; CDR3 protein: ASSQLAEAERQGLGYT
V gene: TRBV7-2; CDR3 length: 14; CDR3 protein: ASSSTSGGDPSEQY
V gene: TRBV4-1; CDR3 length: 13; CDR3 protein: ASSPVVDSNQPQH
V gene: TRBV13; CDR3 length: 14; CDR3 protein: ASSSLGLAGAYEQY
V gene: TRBV4-3; CDR3 length: 11; CDR3 protein: ASSHTQDHEQY
V gene: TRBV19; CDR3 length: 11; CDR3 protein: ASKIGGHQPQH
V gene: TRBV7-7; CDR3 length: 12; CDR3 protein: ASSTGPKPNGYT